One sample yielded the 8 T cell receptor beta chains listed below, sequenced in a study of long-term antiretroviral therapy in people with HIV (dated by TCRdb to between 2020 and 2023). The immunoSEQ hsTCRB v3.0 assay was used at survey level resolution to sequence the TRB variable region. The table was pulled from immuneACCESS by TCRdb, which kept in-frame rearrangements only. Such tables lose some clones; where checked, under half of the loss comes from unresolved V genes, and the rest has no known cause. The sample profile shows roughly 35,000 clones; approximately 95% of them were found once. The ten largest clones capture 3% to 4% of the sample. This specimen consisted of unsorted PBMCs, obtained about 5.1 years after starting antiretroviral therapy. These receptors were collected from a woman between 45 and 65 years old with HIV.

The chain couples TRBV2 to TRBJ1-5, with 7 positions matching TRBD1. Germline-derived CDR1 and CDR2 are SNHLY and FYNNEI. The CDR3 sequence is 14 residues long. With V trimmed by 3 bases and J by 5 bases, 4 bases remained unmatched. The CDR3 is CASSDVQGDQPQHF. The CDR3 nucleotides read TGTGCCAGCAGTGATGTTCAGGGGGATCAGCCCCAGCATTTT. The variable domain in full, completed from reference TRBV2 and TRBJ1-5, reads EPEVTQTPSHQVTQMGQEVILRCVPISNHLYFYWYRQILGQKVEFLVSFYNNEISEKSEIFDDQFSVERPDGSNFTLKIRSTKLEDSAMYFCASSDVQGDQPQHFGDGTRLSIL.

V gene TRBV5-1 combines with J gene TRBJ2-1; D not certain. Germline CDR1 SGHRS, CDR2 YFSETQ. The CDR3 length is 13 residues. V was cut by 0 bases and J by 7 bases, with 8 bases left in between. The CDR3 sequence is CASSLVPTNEQFF. The CDR3 nucleotides are TGCGCCAGCAGCTTGGTACCTACGAATGAGCAGTTCTTC.

This chain joins TRBV29-1 and TRBJ2-7; D is ambiguous. The length of the CDR3 is 15 residues. V was cut by 1 base and J by 3 bases, with 16 bases left in between. In germline, CDR1 is SQVTM, CDR2 ANQGSEA. The CDR3 loop is CSVEVKGSPIYEQYF. The CDR3, as DNA: TGCAGCGTTGAAGTGAAAGGGTCCCCAATCTACGAGCAGTACTTC.

J is TRBJ2-5 and V is TRBV6-5; 7 nucleotides line up with TRBD2. V lost 0 bases and J lost 4; bases outside the gene matches: 5. The germline V gene encodes CDR1 MNHEY and CDR2 SVGAGI. The CDR3 is made up of 15 amino acids. In DNA, the CDR3 is TGTGCCAGCAGTTACTCCGCAGGGAGGGGAGAGACCCAGTACTTC. It is translated as CASSYSAGRGETQYF.

The chain employs TRBV11-1 and TRBJ2-7, with unresolved D. V was pared by 3 bases and J by 0 bases, with 3 bases between. CDR1 and CDR2 (germline): SGHAT, FQDESV (reference sequence). The CDR3 is 12 amino acids. CDR3 nucleotides: TGTGCCAGCAGCTTCGACTCCTACGAGCAGTACTTC. Its translation: CASSFDSYEQYF.

The rearrangement joins TRBV6-1 to TRBJ1-5; D gene ambiguous. This CDR3 region has 12 residues. Trimming removed 5 bases from V and 4 bases from J, with 6 bases in between. Germline V lookup: CDR1 MNHNS, CDR2 SASEGT. The CDR3 protein is CASSPLNQPQHF. CDR3 in DNA: TGTGCCAGCAGTCCTTTGAATCAGCCCCAGCATTTT.

The V and J genes are TRBV5-6 and TRBJ1-6; 8 nucleotides match TRBD1. V shed 2 bases, J shed 4 bases, and the junction held 5 bases outside the gene matches. The CDR3 loop spans 16 amino acids. From germline, CDR1 is SGHDT and CDR2 YYEEEE. CDR3 DNA: TGTGCCAGCAGCTTCGGACAGGGAGGTTATAATTCACCCCTCCACTTT. Its translation: CASSFGQGGYNSPLHF.

The gene calls are TRBV11-2 and TRBJ2-7, with 8 bases identical to TRBD1. Germline V gene sequence: CDR1 SGHAT, CDR2 FQNNGV. The CDR3 runs 16 residues. The V and J ends lost 0 bases and 4 bases, in that order; junction bases with no gene match: 8. Written as DNA, the CDR3 is TGTGCCAGCAGCTTAGACGACAGGGGAAGTGGATACGAGCAGTACTTC. This encodes CASSLDDRGSGYEQYF.